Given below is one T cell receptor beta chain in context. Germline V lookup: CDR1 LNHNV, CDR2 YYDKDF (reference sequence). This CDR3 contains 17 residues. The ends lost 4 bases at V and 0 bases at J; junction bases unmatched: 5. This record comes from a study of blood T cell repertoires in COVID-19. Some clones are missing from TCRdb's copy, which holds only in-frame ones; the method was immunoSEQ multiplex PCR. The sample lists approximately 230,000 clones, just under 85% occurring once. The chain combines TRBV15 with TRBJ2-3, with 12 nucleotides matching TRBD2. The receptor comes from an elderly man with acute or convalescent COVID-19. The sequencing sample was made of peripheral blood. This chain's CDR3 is CATSKTGTSGSTDTQYF. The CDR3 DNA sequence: TGTGCCACCAGCAAAACCGGGACTAGCGGGAGCACAGATACGCAGTATTTT.